The entry below gives a single T cell receptor beta chain sequence along with its context. Its antigen is not identified. Primers for the PCR totalled 60 Vbeta and 13 Jbeta. Sequencing used immunoSEQ multiplex PCR; TCRdb keeps in-frame clones, though not all of them. The sample has over 100,000 clones; roughly four fifths are singletons. The source of the sample is a study of cytomegalovirus exposure and HLA in healthy donors. Across the study: Genotyping showed around 80% of roughly 400 donors falling in the Caucasian-associated ancestry cluster. Whole-study findings and limits: Several of the most significant clusters appeared, in a later analysis, to be linked to common viral pathogens. Researchers left out some V segments, among them TRBV6-2 and TRBV6-3, as indistinguishable. Sequencing likely generated an artifact that appeared as a cluster of highly shared sequence variants.

Germline V gene sequence: CDR1 SGHVS, CDR2 FNYEAQ. Trimming removed 2 bases from V and 0 bases from J; junction bases left unmatched: 2. The CDR3 loop spans 15 amino acids. This sequence joins TRBV7-6 and TRBJ2-3; 7 positions agree with TRBD2. The origin of this receptor is a male donor in good health and CMV-seronegative. The sequenced sample consisted of PBMCs. The CDR3 DNA sequence: TGTGCCAGCAGCTTATCAGCGGGAAGCACAGATACGCAGTATTTT. Encoded protein: CASSLSAGSTDTQYF.